The source of this T cell receptor beta chain is a study of T cells in Graves' hyperthyroidism and ophthalmopathy. RNA transcripts provided the source from which TCR beta CDR3 regions were amplified. A first-round RT-PCR of the TCR CDR3 used the HTBI primer set. In TCRdb, the multiplex PCR reads were re-called with MiXCR into one record per CDR3 protein. The sample lists roughly 420,000 distinct CDR3 sequences, 15% to 19% seen once, with 13% to 15% in the top ten. Pregnant or lactating patients were excluded, as were those with uncontrolled infection or other autoimmune disease. Study conclusions and caveats: Peripheral blood also featured most of the thyroid clonotypes expanded above 0.001.

From germline, CDR1 is DFQATT and CDR2 SNEGSKA (reference sequence). The CDR3 loop spans 15 amino acids. The germline V and J ends were trimmed by 2 bases and 0 bases, with 13 bases remaining between them. This clonotype appeared once. Its antigen is unknown. The J gene is TRBJ1-1, the V gene TRBV20-1, with a tentative D call TRBD1 (6 bases). The material sequenced was blood. This TCR derives from a woman aged 18-29 years with Graves' hyperthyroidism. The CDR3 here is CSARTSGQMNTEAFF. The CDR3 DNA reads TGCAGTGCTAGAACGTCTGGACAGATGAACACTGAAGCTTTCTTT.